This TCR beta chain was documented in a study of blood T cells in healthy people across ages. Whole-study findings and limits: Per million T cells, TCR beta diversity dropped about linearly as age rose. Whereas aged donors had fewer naive CD4+ cells, long-lived donors had more of them and higher diversity.

This CDR3 comprises 19 residues. The germline V gene encodes CDR1 DFQATT and CDR2 SNEGSKA (reference sequence). V was clipped by 3 bases and J by 6 bases; unmatched bases: 17. In the case of this clonotype: Antigen specificity is unknown.

A sample-barcoded 5' primer and a J-beta primer mix were used in a second PCR of roughly 7 to 11 cycles. A template-switch adaptor that had 12 random nucleotides put a tag on each cDNA molecule. TCRdb re-called the 5' RACE reads through MiXCR, storing one row per CDR3 protein. The repertoire includes 800,000 to 900,000 distinct CDR3 sequences, less than 80% of them detected once, and about a quarter sits in the top ten. The sample comprised blood. This TCR came from a man between 25 and 39 years old in good health. This chain links TRBV20-1 with TRBJ1-6; TRBD1 agrees at 10 bases. CDR3 nucleotide sequence: TGCAGTGCTAGGGACCGACTCTTCTTGGGACAGGGGATTAATTCACCCCTCCACTTT. As protein: CSARDRLFLGQGINSPLHF.